Shown below are 32 T cell receptor beta chains from a single sample sequenced in a study of T cells in Graves' hyperthyroidism and ophthalmopathy. The CDR3 regions of TCR beta were amplified from RNA transcripts. The HTBI primer set served for first-round RT-PCR of the TCR CDR3. In TCRdb, the multiplex PCR reads were re-called with MiXCR into one record per CDR3 protein. The sample includes about 540,000 distinct CDR3 sequences, 46% seen only once; the top ten take 8% to 8.5%. Sequencing was performed on peripheral blood or thyroid tissue (not recorded which). Receptors were obtained from a woman younger than 35 with Graves' hyperthyroidism.

The gene calls are TRBV2 and TRBJ2-6; 8 bases align to TRBD1. V dropped 4 bases and J dropped 0; count of bases not matched to a gene: 2. This CDR3 has 16 residues. CDR1 is SNHLY and CDR2 is FYNNEI in the germline V gene. The CDR3 nucleotides are TGTGCCAGCAGTGGACAGGGGAGCTCTGGGGCCAACGTCCTGACTTTC. Encoded protein: CASSGQGSSGANVLTF.

This chain links TRBV7-2 with TRBJ2-6; either TRBD1 or TRBD2 may fit D (7 bases each). V lost 7 bases to trimming and J lost 4 bases, with 14 bases between them. Germline CDR1 reads SGHTA; CDR2 reads FQGNSA. There are 15 residues in the CDR3. CDR3 coding DNA: TGTGCCAGCACCAGGGGGGGGAGGGGGGCCAACGTCCTGACTTTC. Its translation: CASTRGGRGANVLTF.

The rearrangement links TRBV10-1 to TRBJ2-7, with TRBD1 identical over 8 bases. This CDR3 region has 13 residues. The V gene end was trimmed by 8 bases and the J gene end by 6 bases; junction bases not matched to a gene: 9. From germline, CDR1 is WNHNN and CDR2 SYGVQD (reference sequence). The CDR3 reads CASSRTGFGEQYF. The DNA for the CDR3 is TGCGCCAGCTCCCGGACAGGGTTTGGCGAGCAGTACTTC.

Ten or more counts support this clonotype. V gene TRBV15 combines with J gene TRBJ2-5; no clear D. CDR3 length: 15 amino acids. Germline CDR1 is LNHNV and CDR2 is YYDKDF (reference sequence). Trimming pared 0 bases from V and 1 base from J, leaving 9 bases between. The CDR3 loop reads CATSRDQTVQETQYF. The CDR3 DNA follows: TGTGCCACCAGCAGAGATCAAACAGTCCAAGAGACCCAGTACTTC.

This sequence joins TRBV29-1 and TRBJ2-2; D is undetermined. CDR1 is SQVTM and CDR2 is ANQGSEA in the germline V gene. V lost 3 bases to trimming and J lost 11 bases, with 13 bases between them. This CDR3 region has 12 residues. CDR3 in amino acids: CSVEGTTGELFF. CDR3 bases: TGCAGCGTTGAGGGAACTACTGGCGAGCTGTTTTTT.

Comment on this clonotype: This may stem from a read error, because a much larger clone lies one nucleotide away. The V call is TRBV29-1, the J call TRBJ1-1; no definite D call. The V gene's germline CDR1 is SQVTM and CDR2 ANQGSEA. The V and J ends lost 4 bases and 11 bases respectively, with 14 bases between them. The CDR3 is 11 residues long. The CDR3 loop is CSVGVALGAFF. DNA for the CDR3: TGCAGCGTTGGGGTTGCTTTGGGGGCTTTCTTT.

The chain carries TRBV29-1 and TRBJ1-1; 7 bases are shared with TRBD1. Germline assignment: CDR1 SQVTM and CDR2 ANQGSEA. The V segment lost 6 bases and the J segment 4 bases; nucleotides outside the gene matches: 8. This CDR3 contains 13 residues. CDR3 protein: CSVVTGSGTEAFF. The CDR3 nucleotides read TGCAGCGTAGTGACAGGGTCTGGCACTGAAGCTTTCTTT.

The V gene is TRBV29-1, the J gene TRBJ1-5; 7 nucleotides agree with TRBD1. The CDR3 extends over 12 amino acids. The J segment lost 7 bases and the V segment lost 8 bases, leaving 8 bases of the junction unmatched. From germline, CDR1 is SQVTM and CDR2 ANQGSEA. In DNA, the CDR3 is TGCAGCCTACAGGGGCGAGGACAGCCCCAGCATTTT. Translated, it gives CSLQGRGQPQHF.

Note on this clonotype: This is likely a read error, given that the CDR3 carries no conserved phenylalanine or tryptophan at its end. Here the CDR3 DNA reads TGCAGTGCCACGTACAGTCAAGAGACCCAGTACCTC. As protein: CSATYSQETQYL. The chain carries TRBV20-1 and TRBJ2-5; D is unclear. With 6 bases removed from V and 2 bases from J, the gap between germline ends came to 10 bases. CDR1 and CDR2 from the germline V gene are DFQATT and SNEGSKA (reference sequence). The CDR3 is 12 amino acids.

A word on this clonotype: Because it lacks the conserved phenylalanine or tryptophan at the end, this CDR3 is likely a read error. The V and J genes are TRBV4-1 and TRBJ1-5; no firm D call. Per germline, CDR1 MGHRA and CDR2 YSYEKL. The CDR3 consists of 16 residues. V lost 6 bases, J lost 0 bases, and 15 bases lay in between. The CDR3: CASRTMYIVSNQPQHL. CDR3 nucleotide sequence: TGCGCCAGCAGGACCATGTATATCGTTAGCAATCAGCCCCAGCATCTT.

The chain is built from TRBV25-1 and TRBJ2-3; 8 nucleotides align to TRBD2. Per germline, CDR1 MGHDK and CDR2 SYGVNS. V trimming: 1 base; J trimming: 10 bases; junction bases outside the gene matches: 7. CDR3 length equals 14 residues. CDR3 nucleotide sequence: TGTGCCAGCAGTGAATCCGGACTAGCCAAAGCGCAGTATTTT. Translation gives CASSESGLAKAQYF. Variable domain in full (rest from reference TRBV25-1 and TRBJ2-3): EADIYQTPRYLVIGTGKKITLECSQTMGHDKMYWYQQDPGMELHLIHYSYGVNSTEKGDLSSESTVSRIRTEHFPLTLESARPSHTSQYLCASSESGLAKAQYFGPGTRLTVL.

The chain carries TRBV7-9 and TRBJ1-2; D perhaps matches TRBD1 (6 bases). Germline loops: CDR1 SEHNR, CDR2 FQNEAQ (reference sequence). Trimming pared 5 bases from V and 2 bases from J, leaving 15 bases between. This CDR3 has 15 residues. The CDR3, as DNA: TGTGCCAGCAGCCCAGGACAGTCCCAAAACTATGGCTACACCTTC. It translates to CASSPGQSQNYGYTF.

This chain links TRBV29-1 with TRBJ1-2, with D perhaps matching TRBD1 (6 bases). V was trimmed by 5 bases and J by 2 bases, leaving 18 bases between them. This CDR3 is 15 amino acids long. Looked up from germline, CDR1 is SQVTM and CDR2 is ANQGSEA. The chain's CDR3 is CSVITRTASNYGYTF. CDR3 in DNA: TGCAGCGTTATAACCCGGACAGCTTCGAACTATGGCTACACCTTC. Drawing the rest from reference TRBV29-1 and TRBJ1-2, the complete variable domain is SAVISQKPSRDICQRGTSLTIQCQVDSQVTMMFWYRQQPGQSLTLIATANQGSEATYESGFVIDKFPISRPNLTFSTLTVSNMSPEDSSIYLCSVITRTASNYGYTFGSGTRLTVV.

This clonotype was observed many times. The chain links TRBV15 to TRBJ2-7; no clear D. CDR1 LNHNV and CDR2 YYDKDF come from the germline V gene (reference sequence). CDR3 size: 12 residues. V shed 5 bases and J shed 3 bases, with 8 bases lying between them. The CDR3 DNA reads as TGTGCCACCAGCCCCCCGGGCTACGAGCAGTACTTC. This sequence encodes CATSPPGYEQYF.

Many counts were recorded for this clonotype. The J gene is TRBJ2-5, the V gene TRBV29-1; possibly TRBD2 for D (5 bases). The CDR3 contains 13 residues. Germline V gene sequence: CDR1 SQVTM, CDR2 ANQGSEA. V lost 2 bases and J 5 bases, leaving 12 bases between the germline ends. CDR3 coding DNA: TGCAGCGTTGAAAGAGGGTTCGGGGAGACCCAGTACTTC. It translates to CSVERGFGETQYF.

CDR3 residues: CASSRTDSYNSPLHF. The CDR3 DNA reads TGTGCCAGCTCACGGACAGACTCCTATAATTCACCCCTCCACTTT. The V call is TRBV18, the J call TRBJ1-6; a weak D match, TRBD1 (6 bases). V shed 4 bases and J shed 0 bases, with 7 bases lying between them. The CDR3 runs 15 residues. CDR1 and CDR2 (germline): KGHSH, LQKENI.

The V call is TRBV7-9, the J call TRBJ1-4; no firm D call. Germline V CDR1 and CDR2: SEHNR, FQNEAQ (reference sequence). This CDR3 spans 16 amino acids. Trimming took off 1 base at V and 8 bases at J, with 17 bases between the two ends. DNA of the CDR3: TGTGCCAGCAGCTTAGAGCCTCTAGGGCTAGGGGAAAAACTGTTTTTT. Translated: CASSLEPLGLGEKLFF.

This clonotype was seen at least ten times. The chain is built from TRBV10-3 and TRBJ1-1, with D perhaps TRBD1 (6 bases). Trimming removed 10 bases from V and 5 bases from J, with 17 bases in between. CDR1 is ENHRY, CDR2 SYGVKD, per germline. The CDR3 is 13 residues long. For the CDR3, the DNA is TGTGCCACCTGGGACAAAACTAGGACTGAAGCTTTCTTT. It specifies CATWDKTRTEAFF.

Details on this clonotype: A read error is possible here, since a much larger clone lies one base away. The conserved phenylalanine or tryptophan is not found at the CDR3 terminus, so this likely reflects a read error. The rearrangement joins TRBV6-5 to TRBJ1-5; a possible D gene is TRBD1 (5 bases). The ends were cut back, 4 bases at V and 7 bases at J, with 11 bases in the middle. This CDR3 is built from 13 residues. Germline loops: CDR1 MNHEY, CDR2 SVGAGI. In DNA form, the CDR3 reads TGTGCCAGCAGTTCGGTTTGGGGGCAGCCCCAGCATTCT. It codes for CASSSVWGQPQHS.

This chain uses TRBV19 with TRBJ1-1; D unresolved. Trimming removed 11 bases at V and 7 bases at J, with 14 bases between. Per germline, CDR1 LNHDA and CDR2 SQIVND (reference sequence). The CDR3 runs 11 residues. CDR3: CAWRSGREAFF. As DNA, the CDR3 is TGTGCCTGGAGATCTGGACGTGAAGCTTTCTTT.

In regard to this clonotype: One end of the junction fails to match germline, which may point to a read error. The chain couples TRBV7-9 to TRBJ2-7; D unclear. CDR1 and CDR2 (germline): SEHNR, FQNEAQ (reference sequence). The CDR3 runs to 17 residues. The DNA for the CDR3 is TGCGCCAGCAGCCCGCCGTGGGCGACCGGGCTTTTGAGCGAGCAGTACTTC. This gives the protein CASSPPWATGLLSEQYF.

The chain employs TRBV5-1 and TRBJ2-7; D not resolved. V lost 1 base to trimming and J lost 3 bases, with 8 bases between them. This CDR3 contains 13 residues. Germline V gene lookup returns CDR1 SGHRS and CDR2 YFSETQ. The DNA for the CDR3 is TGCGCCAGCAGCTTGAGCGACCACTACGAGCAGTACTTC. Its translation is CASSLSDHYEQYF.

The chain is built from TRBV20-1 and TRBJ2-7, with 8 bases matching TRBD2. With V trimmed by 4 bases and J by 4 bases, 12 bases remained unmatched. CDR1 is DFQATT and CDR2 is SNEGSKA in the germline V gene (reference sequence). This CDR3 comprises 15 residues. The CDR3, as DNA: TGCAGTGCTAAAGGACTAGCTCCCACCCCTTACGAGCAGTACTTC. This codes for CSAKGLAPTPYEQYF.

This clonotype has only a few counts. This chain connects TRBV6-5 to TRBJ1-2, with unresolved D. The CDR3 runs 15 residues. Trimming stripped 5 bases from V and 2 bases from J, with 15 bases between. Per germline, CDR1 MNHEY and CDR2 SVGAGI. CDR3 residues: CASSEWWEKNYGYTF. CDR3 DNA sequence: TGTGCCAGCAGTGAATGGTGGGAGAAGAACTATGGCTACACCTTC.

This clonotype was seen repeatedly, ten times or more. The chain is built from TRBV7-8 and TRBJ2-2, with 9 bases lining up with TRBD2. This CDR3 contains 14 residues. V shed 1 base, J shed 8 bases, and the junction held 2 bases outside the gene matches. Germline loops: CDR1 SGHVS, CDR2 FQNEAQ. The CDR3 DNA sequence: TGTGCCAGCAGCTTAGTTAGCGGGAGAGGGGAGCTGTTTTTT. Encoded protein: CASSLVSGRGELFF.

This chain joins TRBV2 and TRBJ1-4, with D hard to call. CDR3 length equals 13 residues. The V gene's germline CDR1 is SNHLY and CDR2 FYNNEI. V was clipped by 5 bases and J by 8 bases, with 12 bases between them. The CDR3 nucleotides read TGTGCCAGCAGTTTAAGGGAGGCGGAAAAACTGTTTTTT. Amino acids: CASSLREAEKLFF.

The table lists this clonotype with a few counts. The chain couples TRBV7-4 to TRBJ2-2, with 14 bases that match TRBD2. CDR3 length: 16 residues. The trim removed 4 bases at V and 7 bases at J, leaving 5 bases unmatched. CDR1 and CDR2 from the germline V gene are SGHVT and SQSDAQ. The CDR3 here is CASSSTSGRAGGELFF. CDR3 DNA: TGTGCCAGCAGCTCGACTAGCGGGAGGGCCGGCGGGGAGCTGTTTTTT. Together with reference TRBV7-4 and TRBJ2-2, the CDR3 gives the full variable domain: GAGVSQSPRYKVAKRGRDVALRCDSISGHVTLYWYRQTLGQGSEVLTYSQSDAQRDKSGRPSGRFSAERPERSVSTLKIQRTEQGDSAVYLCASSSTSGRAGGELFFGEGSRLTVL.

This clonotype has more than one count but fewer than ten. The chain employs TRBV7-2 and TRBJ2-7; 7 positions agree with TRBD1. CDR3 length: 14 residues. Germline-derived CDR1 and CDR2 are SGHTA and FQGNSA. V lost 2 bases and J lost 4; bases outside the gene matches: 5. CDR3 residues: CASSLIVQGYEQYF. CDR3 DNA: TGTGCCAGCAGCTTAATTGTACAGGGGTACGAGCAGTACTTC.

This chain joins TRBV29-1 and TRBJ2-6, with D possibly TRBD1 on 5 matching bases. The germline CDR1 and CDR2 sequences are SQVTM and ANQGSEA. The CDR3 extends over 20 amino acids. Trimming left V 0 bases short and J 0 bases short, with 21 bases between. The CDR3 is CSVEEKPQGRGYSGANVLTF. The CDR3 coding sequence is TGCAGCGTTGAAGAAAAACCCCAGGGTAGGGGCTACTCTGGGGCCAACGTCCTGACTTTC.

The chain joins TRBV7-9 to TRBJ1-6; TRBD1 is a possible D gene (6 bases). CDR3 length: 18 residues. Trimming pared 5 bases from V and 8 bases from J, leaving 25 bases between. Per the germline V gene, CDR1 is SEHNR and CDR2 is FQNEAQ (reference sequence). CDR3 DNA sequence: TGTGCCAGCAGCCTCCGTAGGACAGCCGGGATCGGGTATTCACCCCTCCACTTT. It translates to CASSLRRTAGIGYSPLHF.

This clonotype was counted between two and nine times. This chain joins TRBV7-2 and TRBJ1-3; no firm D call. Germline loops: CDR1 SGHTA, CDR2 FQGNSA. The CDR3 has 14 residues. V gave up 1 base and J gave up 0 bases, with 4 bases separating them. This chain's CDR3 is CASSLDPSGNTIYF. The CDR3 DNA reads TGTGCCAGCAGCTTAGACCCCTCTGGAAACACCATATATTTT.

This clonotype occurred a few times. This chain links TRBV20-1 with TRBJ1-1; 7 positions agree with TRBD1. J was trimmed by 1 base and V by 6 bases; bases with no gene match: 5. The germline gives CDR1 DFQATT, CDR2 SNEGSKA (reference sequence). The CDR3 loop spans 13 amino acids. CDR3 bases: TGCAGTGCAAGGGACAGCGGGAACACTGAAGCTTTCTTT. Residues: CSARDSGNTEAFF.